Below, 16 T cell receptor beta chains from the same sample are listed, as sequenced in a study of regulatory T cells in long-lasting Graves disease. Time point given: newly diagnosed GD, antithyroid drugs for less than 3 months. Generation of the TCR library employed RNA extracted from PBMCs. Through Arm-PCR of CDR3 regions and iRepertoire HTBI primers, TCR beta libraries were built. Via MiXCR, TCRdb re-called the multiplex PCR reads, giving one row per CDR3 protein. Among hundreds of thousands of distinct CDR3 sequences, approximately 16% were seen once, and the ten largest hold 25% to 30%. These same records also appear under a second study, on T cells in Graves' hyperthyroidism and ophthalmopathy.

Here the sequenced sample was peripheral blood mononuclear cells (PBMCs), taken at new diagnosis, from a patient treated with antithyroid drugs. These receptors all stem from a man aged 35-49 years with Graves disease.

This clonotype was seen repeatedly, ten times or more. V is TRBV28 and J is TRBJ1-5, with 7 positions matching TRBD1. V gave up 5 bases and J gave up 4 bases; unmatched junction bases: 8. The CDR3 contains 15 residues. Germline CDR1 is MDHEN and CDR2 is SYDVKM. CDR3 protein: CASSHPTGPNQPQHF. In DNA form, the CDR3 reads TGTGCCAGCAGTCATCCGACAGGGCCAAATCAGCCCCAGCATTTT.

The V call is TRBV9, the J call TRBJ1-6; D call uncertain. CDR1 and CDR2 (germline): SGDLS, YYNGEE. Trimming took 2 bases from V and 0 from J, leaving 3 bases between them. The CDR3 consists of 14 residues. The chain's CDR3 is CASSVSSYNSPLHF. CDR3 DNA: TGTGCCAGCAGCGTTAGCTCCTATAATTCACCCCTCCACTTT. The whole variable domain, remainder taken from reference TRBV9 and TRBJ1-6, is DSGVTQTPKHLITATGQRVTLRCSPRSGDLSVYWYQQSLDQGLQFLIQYYNGEERAKGNILERFSAQQFPDLHSELNLSSLELGDSALYFCASSVSSYNSPLHFGNGTRLTVT.

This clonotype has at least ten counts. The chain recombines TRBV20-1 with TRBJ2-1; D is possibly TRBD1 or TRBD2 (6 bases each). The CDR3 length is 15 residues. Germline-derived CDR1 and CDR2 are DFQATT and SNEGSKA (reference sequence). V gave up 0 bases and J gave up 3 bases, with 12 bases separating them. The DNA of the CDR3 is TGCAGTGCTAGAGAAAGGGGGGCAAACTACAATGAGCAGTTCTTC. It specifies CSARERGANYNEQFF.

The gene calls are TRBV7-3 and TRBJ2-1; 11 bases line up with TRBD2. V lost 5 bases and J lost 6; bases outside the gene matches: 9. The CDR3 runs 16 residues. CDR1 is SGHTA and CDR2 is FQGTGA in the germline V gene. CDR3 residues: CASSRITSGGTNEQFF. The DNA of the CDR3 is TGTGCCAGCAGCCGCATAACTAGCGGGGGCACCAATGAGCAGTTCTTC.

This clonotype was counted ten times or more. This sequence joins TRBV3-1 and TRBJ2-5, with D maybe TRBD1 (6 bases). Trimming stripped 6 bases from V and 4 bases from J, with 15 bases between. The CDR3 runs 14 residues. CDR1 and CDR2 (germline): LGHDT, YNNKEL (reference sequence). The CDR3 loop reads CASSREWGRETQYF. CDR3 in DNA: TGTGCCAGCAGTCGAGAGTGGGGGCGAGAGACCCAGTACTTC.

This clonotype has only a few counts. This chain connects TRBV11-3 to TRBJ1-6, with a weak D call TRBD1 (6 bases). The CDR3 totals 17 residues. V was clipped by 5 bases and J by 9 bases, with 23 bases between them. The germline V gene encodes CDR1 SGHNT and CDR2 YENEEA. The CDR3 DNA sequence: TGTGCCAGCAGCCATGGCGGGCTCCACAGGGATAGTTCACCCCTCCACTTT. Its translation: CASSHGGLHRDSSPLHF. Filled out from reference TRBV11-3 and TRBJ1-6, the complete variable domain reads EAGVVQSPRYKIIEKKQPVAFWCNPISGHNTLYWYLQNLGQGPELLIRYENEEAVDDSQLPKDRFSAERLKGVDSTLKIQPAELGDSAVYLCASSHGGLHRDSSPLHFGNGTRLTVT.

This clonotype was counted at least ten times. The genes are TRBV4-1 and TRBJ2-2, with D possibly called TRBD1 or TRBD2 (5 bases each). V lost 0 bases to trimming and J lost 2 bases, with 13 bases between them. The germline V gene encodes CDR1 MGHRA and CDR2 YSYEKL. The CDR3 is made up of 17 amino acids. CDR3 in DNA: TGCGCCAGCAGCCAAGAGGTCGGGGCCGCTAACACCGGGGAGCTGTTTTTT. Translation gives CASSQEVGAANTGELFF.

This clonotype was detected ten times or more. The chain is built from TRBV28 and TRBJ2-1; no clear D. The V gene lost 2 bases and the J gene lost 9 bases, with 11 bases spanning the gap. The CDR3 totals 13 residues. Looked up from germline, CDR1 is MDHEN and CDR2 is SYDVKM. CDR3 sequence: CASSLTSPGEQFF. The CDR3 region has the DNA TGTGCCAGCAGTTTAACCTCGCCGGGTGAGCAGTTCTTC.

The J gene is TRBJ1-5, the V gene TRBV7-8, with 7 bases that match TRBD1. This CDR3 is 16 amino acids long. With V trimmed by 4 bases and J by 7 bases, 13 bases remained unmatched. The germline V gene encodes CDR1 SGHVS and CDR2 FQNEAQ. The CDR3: CASSSTPGGRGQPQHF. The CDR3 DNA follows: TGTGCCAGCAGCTCGACTCCAGGGGGGAGGGGGCAGCCCCAGCATTTT.

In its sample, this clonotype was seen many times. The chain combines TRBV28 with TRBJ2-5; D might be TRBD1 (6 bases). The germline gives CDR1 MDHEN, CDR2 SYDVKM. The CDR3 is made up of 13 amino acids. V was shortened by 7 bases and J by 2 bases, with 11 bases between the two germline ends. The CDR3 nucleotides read TGTGCCAGCATTCACGGACAGCAAGAGACCCAGTACTTC. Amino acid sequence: CASIHGQQETQYF.

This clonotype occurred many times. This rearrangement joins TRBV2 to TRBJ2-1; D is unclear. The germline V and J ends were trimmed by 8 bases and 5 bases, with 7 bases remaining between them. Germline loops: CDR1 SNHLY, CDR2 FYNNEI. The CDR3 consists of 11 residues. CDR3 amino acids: CASGEHNEQFF. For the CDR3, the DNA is TGTGCCAGCGGGGAACACAATGAGCAGTTCTTC. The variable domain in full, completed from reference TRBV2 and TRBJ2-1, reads EPEVTQTPSHQVTQMGQEVILRCVPISNHLYFYWYRQILGQKVEFLVSFYNNEISEKSEIFDDQFSVERPDGSNFTLKIRSTKLEDSAMYFCASGEHNEQFFGPGTRLTVL.

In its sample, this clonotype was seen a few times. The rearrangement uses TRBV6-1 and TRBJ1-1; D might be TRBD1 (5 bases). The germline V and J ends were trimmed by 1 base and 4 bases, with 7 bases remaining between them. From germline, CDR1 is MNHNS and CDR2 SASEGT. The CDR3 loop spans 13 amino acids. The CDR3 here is CASSEVGATEAFF. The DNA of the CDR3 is TGTGCCAGCAGTGAAGTAGGGGCCACTGAAGCTTTCTTT.

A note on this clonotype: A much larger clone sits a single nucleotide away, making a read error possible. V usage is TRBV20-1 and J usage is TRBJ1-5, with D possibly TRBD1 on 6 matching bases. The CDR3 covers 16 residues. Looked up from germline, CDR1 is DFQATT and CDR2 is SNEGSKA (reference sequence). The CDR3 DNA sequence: TGCAGTGGGGGTTCGAGCGGACAGTCGAGCAATCAGACCCAGCATTTT. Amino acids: CSGGSSGQSSNQTQHF.

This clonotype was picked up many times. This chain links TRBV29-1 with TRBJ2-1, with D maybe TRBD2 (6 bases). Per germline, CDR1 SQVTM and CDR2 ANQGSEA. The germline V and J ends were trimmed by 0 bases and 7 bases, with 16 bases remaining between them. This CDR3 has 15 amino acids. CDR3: CSVEDPAGLINEQFF. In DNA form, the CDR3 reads TGCAGCGTTGAAGACCCAGCGGGCCTTATTAATGAGCAGTTCTTC.

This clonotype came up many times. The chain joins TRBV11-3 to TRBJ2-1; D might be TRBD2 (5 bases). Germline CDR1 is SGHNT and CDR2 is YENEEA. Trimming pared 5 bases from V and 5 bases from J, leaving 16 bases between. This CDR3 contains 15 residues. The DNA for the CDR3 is TGTGCCAGCAGCCCGCCCGGGGTCGGTCACAATGAGCAGTTCTTC. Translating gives CASSPPGVGHNEQFF.

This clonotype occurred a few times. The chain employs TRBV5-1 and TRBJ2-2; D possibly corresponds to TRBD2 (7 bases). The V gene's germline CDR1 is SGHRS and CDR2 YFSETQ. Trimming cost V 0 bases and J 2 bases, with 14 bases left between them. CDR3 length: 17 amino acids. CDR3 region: CASSLAGGPLNTGELFF. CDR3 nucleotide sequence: TGCGCCAGCAGCTTGGCCGGGGGGCCCTTAAACACCGGGGAGCTGTTTTTT.